Below are 32 T cell receptor beta chains sequenced from a single sample in a study of vaccination and CD4 T cells after COVID-19. The study sequenced cultured CD4+ T cell DNA using the Oncomine TCR Beta short-read assay. Each CDR3 protein gets one entry after TCRdb re-called the PCR reads with MiXCR. This table holds roughly 17,000 distinct CDR3 sequences, 52% found once. Treatment defined: approximately 9-day PBMC culture with coronavirus spike peptide pools or control peptides (ViraFEST assay). No antigens are known for them. Specimen: CD4+ T cells from blood, cultured in vitro, collected before SARS-CoV-2 vaccination. The receptors come from a human donor who had recovered from COVID-19.

This clonotype was seen a handful of times. V usage is TRBV2 and J usage is TRBJ2-7, with TRBD2 as a possible D gene (6 bases). Trimming took 4 bases from V and 2 from J, leaving 12 bases between them. This CDR3 has 14 amino acids. CDR1 SNHLY and CDR2 FYNNEI come from the germline V gene. The CDR3 protein is CASSAQGGAYEQYF. The DNA for the CDR3 is TGTGCCAGCAGTGCGCAGGGAGGTGCCTACGAGCAGTACTTC.

The chain joins TRBV27 to TRBJ1-2; D is perhaps TRBD1 (5 bases). The CDR3 sequence is 14 residues long. Germline CDR1 is MNHEY and CDR2 is SMNVEV (reference sequence). V was clipped by 6 bases and J by 6 bases, with 17 bases between them. The CDR3 reads CASRRLAGGNGYTF. The CDR3 DNA reads TGTGCCAGCAGACGCCTGGCTGGGGGGAATGGCTACACCTTC.

The chain carries TRBV15 and TRBJ2-3, with D maybe TRBD1 (6 bases). The CDR3 extends over 16 amino acids. Germline CDR1 and CDR2: LNHNV and YYDKDF (reference sequence). V lost 3 bases to trimming and J lost 5 bases, with 18 bases between them. CDR3 nucleotide sequence: TGTGCCACCAGCAGTAGACAGGAGGCGCGTCAAGATACGCAGTATTTT. Protein product: CATSSRQEARQDTQYF.

A few counts support this clonotype. This chain joins TRBV6-1 and TRBJ2-2; D not resolved. Germline values: CDR1 MNHNS, CDR2 SASEGT. Trimming removed 3 bases at V and 3 bases at J, with 11 bases between. The CDR3 length is 15 residues. The CDR3 DNA reads TGTGCCAGCAGTGATGATGGCAGCTACACCGGGGAGCTGTTTTTT. It yields the protein CASSDDGSYTGELFF.

This chain connects TRBV4-1 to TRBJ2-1, with D possibly matching TRBD1 (6 bases). The CDR3 consists of 17 residues. Trimming left V 0 bases short and J 0 bases short, with 12 bases between. CDR1 MGHRA and CDR2 YSYEKL come from the germline V gene. CDR3 bases: TGCGCCAGCAGCCAAGATTTCAGGGGACACTCCTACAATGAGCAGTTCTTC. Amino acid sequence: CASSQDFRGHSYNEQFF.

This clonotype has just one count. The chain couples TRBV19 to TRBJ1-5; D is possibly TRBD1 (6 bases). The germline gives CDR1 LNHDA, CDR2 SQIVND (reference sequence). This CDR3 is built from 12 residues. Trimming removed 7 bases at V and 9 bases at J, with 13 bases between. In DNA form, the CDR3 reads TGTGCCAGTACCACGGGGGGCAGGCCCCAGCATTTT. Its protein is CASTTGGRPQHF.

V is TRBV7-6 and J is TRBJ1-1, with D hard to call. CDR3 size: 14 residues. Germline V CDR1 and CDR2: SGHVS, FNYEAQ. V shed 5 bases and J shed 4 bases, with 14 bases lying between them. CDR3 bases: TGTGCCAGCAGCCCCCGTCCGGGTGCCACTGAAGCTTTCTTT. Amino acids: CASSPRPGATEAFF.

Turning to this clonotype: An end of the junction differs from the germline gene, which may be a read error. The chain uses TRBV20-1 and TRBJ2-1, with D perhaps assigned TRBD1 or TRBD2 (6 bases each). The CDR3 loop spans 13 amino acids. Looked up from germline, CDR1 is DFQATT and CDR2 is SNEGSKA (reference sequence). CDR3 amino acids: CSAREPRDFEGVF. In DNA form, the CDR3 reads TGCAGTGCTAGAGAACCCCGGGACTTTGAGGGGGTCTTC.

V is TRBV29-1 and J is TRBJ2-3; 7 nucleotides align to TRBD1. The CDR3 is 13 residues long. Looked up from germline, CDR1 is SQVTM and CDR2 is ANQGSEA. Trimming at V came to 3 bases and at J to 2 bases, leaving 2 bases not matched to a gene. DNA of the CDR3: TGCAGCGTTGACAGGGGGTTCACAGATACGCAGTATTTT. Translating gives CSVDRGFTDTQYF.

V is TRBV7-9 and J is TRBJ1-3; 7 bases fit TRBD1. Germline V gene sequence: CDR1 SEHNR, CDR2 FQNEAQ (reference sequence). The V gene end was trimmed by 1 base and the J gene end by 3 bases; junction bases not matched to a gene: 0. This CDR3 spans 14 amino acids. The CDR3 DNA sequence: TGTGCCAGCAGCTTAGACAGGGGTGGAAACACCATATATTTT. It codes for CASSLDRGGNTIYF.

This chain joins TRBV4-3 and TRBJ2-2, with D uncertain. The CDR3 spans 13 residues. The germline V gene has CDR1 LGHNA and CDR2 YSLEER. V gave up 5 bases and J gave up 0 bases, with 4 bases separating them. The CDR3 here is CASSKANTGELFF. In DNA form, the CDR3 reads TGCGCCAGCAGCAAGGCGAACACCGGGGAGCTGTTTTTT.

This clonotype was seen a few times. This chain links TRBV5-6 with TRBJ2-5; 8 bases align to TRBD2. V lost 1 base and J lost 5; bases outside the gene matches: 4. Germline V gene data show CDR1 as SGHDT and CDR2 as YYEEEE. CDR3 length equals 14 residues. DNA for the CDR3: TGTGCCAGCAGCTTGTCGGCTAGCGGGGAGACCCAGTACTTC. It is translated as CASSLSASGETQYF.

The chain recombines TRBV20-1 with TRBJ1-2; TRBD1 aligns across 7 bases. The J segment lost 5 bases and the V segment lost 3 bases, leaving 3 bases of the junction unmatched. Germline CDR1 DFQATT, CDR2 SNEGSKA (reference sequence). The CDR3 is 12 amino acids. The CDR3 region has the DNA TGCAGTGCTAGTCCAGGGGGATATGGCTACACCTTC. Its translation: CSASPGGYGYTF.

This clonotype has a handful of counts. The chain combines TRBV15 with TRBJ2-3, with no clear D. The germline CDR1 and CDR2 sequences are LNHNV and YYDKDF (reference sequence). V was cut by 9 bases and J by 6 bases, with 16 bases left in between. The CDR3 covers 13 residues. The CDR3 is CATNAPSKDTQYF. CDR3 sequence (DNA): TGTGCCACTAACGCACCCAGCAAGGATACGCAGTATTTT.

This clonotype has just a few counts. The V call is TRBV2, the J call TRBJ1-1; TRBD1 is a possible D gene (5 bases). The V and J ends lost 7 bases and 8 bases respectively, with 17 bases between them. The CDR3 has 13 residues. CDR1 and CDR2 (germline): SNHLY, FYNNEI. CDR3 region: CASTGRTSGEAFF. The CDR3 DNA is TGTGCCAGCACGGGACGGACCTCGGGGGAAGCTTTCTTT.

The chain joins TRBV9 to TRBJ2-3; TRBD2 is a possible D gene (7 bases). Germline V gene lookup returns CDR1 SGDLS and CDR2 YYNGEE. This CDR3 is built from 13 residues. Trimming pared 3 bases from V and 11 bases from J, leaving 16 bases between. The CDR3 here is CASSATGPSGQYF. CDR3 coding DNA: TGTGCCAGCAGCGCGACAGGTCCTAGCGGGCAGTATTTT. The variable domain in full, completed from reference TRBV9 and TRBJ2-3, reads DSGVTQTPKHLITATGQRVTLRCSPRSGDLSVYWYQQSLDQGLQFLIQYYNGEERAKGNILERFSAQQFPDLHSELNLSSLELGDSALYFCASSATGPSGQYFGPGTRLTVL.

The V gene is TRBV19, the J gene TRBJ1-1; possible D gene TRBD1, 6 bases. Per germline, CDR1 LNHDA and CDR2 SQIVND (reference sequence). The CDR3 loop spans 14 amino acids. V shed 5 bases and J shed 5 bases, with 15 bases lying between them. In nucleotides, the CDR3 is TGTGCCAGTAGTCGGGGGCGAATGAGGACTGAAGCTTTCTTT. Its protein is CASSRGRMRTEAFF.

The chain is built from TRBV18 and TRBJ2-6; the D call may be TRBD1 or TRBD2 (5 bases each). This CDR3 spans 15 amino acids. V lost 7 bases to trimming and J lost 0 bases, with 10 bases between them. Germline V gene sequence: CDR1 KGHSH, CDR2 LQKENI. In DNA, the CDR3 is TGTGCCAGCTTCTGGGGGAGCTCTGGGGCCAACGTCCTGACTTTC. Translating it yields CASFWGSSGANVLTF. Filled out from reference TRBV18 and TRBJ2-6, the complete variable domain reads NAGVMQNPRHLVRRRGQEARLRCSPMKGHSHVYWYRQLPEEGLKFMVYLQKENIIDESGMPKERFSAEFPKEGPSILRIQQVVRGDSAAYFCASFWGSSGANVLTFGAGSRLTVL.

This clonotype appeared a few times. CDR3 in DNA: TGTGCCAGCAGAATAGGGGGAGAGGAAGAGACCCAGTACTTC. Protein: CASRIGGEEETQYF. The chain couples TRBV7-9 to TRBJ2-5; D possibly corresponds to TRBD1 (6 bases). The ends were cut back, 6 bases at V and 3 bases at J, with 14 bases in the middle. The CDR3 length is 14 residues. Germline lookup yields CDR1 SEHNR and CDR2 FQNEAQ (reference sequence).

This clonotype was detected only once. V and J are TRBV19 and TRBJ2-7; weak D call: TRBD1 (6 bases). The V and J ends lost 1 base and 2 bases respectively, with 12 bases between them. The germline V gene has CDR1 LNHDA and CDR2 SQIVND (reference sequence). The CDR3 extends over 15 amino acids. The CDR3 sequence is CASSIAQGTTYEQYF. CDR3 nucleotides: TGTGCCAGTAGTATAGCCCAGGGGACCACCTACGAGCAGTACTTC.

The CDR3 here is CASSRTSGGFVYGYTF. Here the CDR3 DNA reads TGTGCCAGCAGTCGGACAAGTGGAGGGTTTGTCTACGGCTACACCTTC. The V call is TRBV27, the J call TRBJ1-2, with D possibly being TRBD1 (5 bases). V was clipped by 5 bases and J by 8 bases, with 24 bases between them. The germline gives CDR1 MNHEY, CDR2 SMNVEV (reference sequence). This CDR3 is built from 16 residues.

The chain combines TRBV27 with TRBJ1-6; D may be TRBD1 (5 bases). CDR1 and CDR2 from the germline V gene are MNHEY and SMNVEV (reference sequence). Trimming removed 2 bases at V and 5 bases at J, with 7 bases between. CDR3 length equals 14 residues. CDR3 sequence: CASSLGRDNSPLHF. The CDR3 DNA reads as TGTGCCAGCAGTTTAGGCAGGGATAATTCACCCCTCCACTTT.

This clonotype was seen only a few times. The rearrangement joins TRBV20-1 to TRBJ2-7; 7 bases are a match to TRBD2. The V segment lost 0 bases and the J segment 5 bases; nucleotides outside the gene matches: 7. Germline loops: CDR1 DFQATT, CDR2 SNEGSKA (reference sequence). CDR3 length equals 14 residues. CDR3 bases: TGCAGTGCTAGAGACCCCGGGACTATCCACGAGCAGTACTTC. Amino acid sequence: CSARDPGTIHEQYF.

The gene calls are TRBV7-9 and TRBJ1-1; 8 positions match TRBD1. Germline V gene sequence: CDR1 SEHNR, CDR2 FQNEAQ (reference sequence). Germline trimming cut 1 base from V and 1 base from J; bases unmatched to any gene: 8. The CDR3 is 17 amino acids. CDR3 coding DNA: TGTGCCAGCAGCTTAGTGACAGGGGAAGGTGGGAACACTGAAGCTTTCTTT. It specifies CASSLVTGEGGNTEAFF.

J is TRBJ1-6 and V is TRBV20-1; 8 positions match TRBD1. This CDR3 has 15 amino acids. CDR1 and CDR2 from the germline V gene are DFQATT and SNEGSKA (reference sequence). Germline trimming cut 3 bases from V and 9 bases from J; bases unmatched to any gene: 10. In DNA, the CDR3 is TGCAGTGCTAGTAGGGCCCGGGACAGGTCTTCACCCCTCCACTTT. Amino acid sequence: CSASRARDRSSPLHF.

Here the CDR3 reads CAISESLAGGTDTQYF. The CDR3 bases are TGTGCCATCAGTGAGTCACTAGCGGGGGGCACAGATACGCAGTATTTT. This chain uses TRBV10-3 with TRBJ2-3, with 11 bases fitting TRBD2. Germline V gene sequence: CDR1 ENHRY, CDR2 SYGVKD. V dropped 0 bases and J dropped 1; count of bases not matched to a gene: 0. CDR3 size: 16 residues.

The chain recombines TRBV10-3 with TRBJ1-2, with no clear D. CDR3 length: 12 residues. Looked up from germline, CDR1 is ENHRY and CDR2 is SYGVKD. V lost 3 bases and J lost 8, with 10 bases in between. The chain's CDR3 is CAISDSGSGYTF. CDR3 bases: TGTGCCATCAGTGACTCGGGGTCGGGCTACACCTTC.

The rearrangement uses TRBV7-2 and TRBJ1-1, with 8 bases that match TRBD1. The germline V gene encodes CDR1 SGHTA and CDR2 FQGNSA. Germline trimming cut 3 bases from V and 1 base from J; bases unmatched to any gene: 4. The CDR3 contains 15 residues. The CDR3 spells CASSFRTGRNTEAFF. In nucleotides, the CDR3 is TGTGCCAGCAGCTTTAGGACAGGGCGGAACACTGAAGCTTTCTTT. Full variable domain (remainder filled in from reference TRBV7-2 and TRBJ1-1): GAGVSQSPSNKVTEKGKDVELRCDPISGHTALYWYRQSLGQGLEFLIYFQGNSAPDKSGLPSDRFSAERTGGSVSTLTIQRTQQEDSAVYLCASSFRTGRNTEAFFGQGTRLTVV.

The chain carries TRBV5-1 and TRBJ1-6; D is ambiguous. Trimming took off 0 bases at V and 7 bases at J, with 11 bases between the two ends. Germline V lookup: CDR1 SGHRS, CDR2 YFSETQ. The CDR3 contains 15 residues. This CDR3 reads CASSLAGPVNSPLHF. CDR3 nucleotide sequence: TGCGCCAGCAGCTTGGCCGGGCCGGTAAATTCACCCCTCCACTTT.

In this sample, this clonotype turned up once. This sequence joins TRBV19 and TRBJ1-1; D remains unclear. CDR3 size: 12 residues. The V end was cut by 5 bases, the J end by 3 bases, with 7 bases between. Per germline, CDR1 LNHDA and CDR2 SQIVND (reference sequence). CDR3 bases: TGTGCCAGTAGTCTCGCGTACACTGAAGCTTTCTTT. It is translated as CASSLAYTEAFF.

The chain has TRBV7-9 and TRBJ2-7; D tentatively reads TRBD1 or TRBD2 (5 bases each). This CDR3 contains 14 residues. Germline V lookup: CDR1 SEHNR, CDR2 FQNEAQ (reference sequence). The germline V and J ends were trimmed by 4 bases and 2 bases, with 12 bases remaining between them. CDR3 nucleotides: TGTGCCAGCAGCTCACAAATGGGGGCCTACGAGCAGTACTTC. This translates into CASSSQMGAYEQYF. The complete variable domain, with remaining parts taken from reference TRBV7-9 and TRBJ2-7, reads DTGVSQNPRHKITKRGQNVTFRCDPISEHNRLYWYRQTLGQGPEFLTYFQNEAQLEKSRLLSDRFSAERPKGSFSTLEIQRTEQGDSAMYLCASSSQMGAYEQYFGPGTRLTVT.

This clonotype has just a few counts. This rearrangement joins TRBV10-3 to TRBJ1-1; D gene ambiguous. The CDR3 length is 14 residues. Trimming stripped 0 bases from V and 7 bases from J, with 12 bases between. The germline V gene encodes CDR1 ENHRY and CDR2 SYGVKD. CDR3 protein: CAISESGRAGEAFF. CDR3 DNA: TGTGCCATCAGTGAGTCGGGTAGGGCGGGTGAAGCTTTCTTT.